This is a list of T cell receptor beta chains from one sample in a study of PD-1 blockade in classical Hodgkin lymphoma. The repertoire was sequenced with immunoSEQ multiplex PCR; TCRdb's copy has only in-frame clones and lacks some. The repertoire holds approximately 20,000 clones, with 80% as singletons. Sample: peripheral blood mononuclear cells (PBMCs), taken before the fourth cycle of nivolumab. These receptors all stem from a human donor with classical Hodgkin lymphoma. The CDR3 runs from the conserved cysteine through the conserved F or W. The order of the fields is D gene, V gene, clone size, J gene, CDR3 protein, CDR3 DNA. The D gene is left open where the match is weak. Size tells how often a clone was seen (once, few, many) or the class of an expanded clone, and some rows leave it out.

>.|TRBV27|.|TRBJ2-5
CASRGQRWIETQYF
TGTGCCAGCCGTGGGCAGCGGTGGATCGAGACCCAGTACTTC
>TRBD1|TRBV13|.|TRBJ1-6
CASSPYRGRDSPLHF
TGTGCCAGCAGCCCCTACAGGGGGCGAGATTCACCCCTCCACTTT
>.|TRBV7-2|few|TRBJ2-7
CASSLEGLLEPTYEQYF
TGTGCCAGCAGCTTAGAAGGCCTCTTGGAACCCACCTACGAGCAGTACTTC
>.|TRBV10-1|.|TRBJ1-5
CASSLRGEGNQPQHF
TGCGCCAGCAGTCTTCGGGGGGAGGGCAATCAGCCCCAGCATTTT
>TRBD1|TRBV5-1|.|TRBJ2-3
CASSFNRGIGSTDTQYF
TGCGCCAGCAGCTTTAACAGGGGCATCGGGAGCACAGATACGCAGTATTTT
>TRBD2|TRBV5-1|few|TRBJ2-5
CASSLSGGAETQYF
TGCGCCAGCAGCCTTAGCGGGGGGGCGGAGACCCAGTACTTC
>TRBD2|TRBV27|.|TRBJ2-3
CASSQIWDSGRFTQYF
TGTGCCAGCAGTCAAATATGGGATAGCGGGAGGTTTACGCAGTATTTT
>.|TRBV19|few|TRBJ1-1
CASSLGLMNTEAFF
TGTGCCAGTAGTCTGGGATTAATGAACACTGAAGCTTTCTTT
>.|TRBV5-4|few|TRBJ2-5
CASSLEGEDETQYF
TGTGCCAGCAGCTTGGAAGGGGAGGACGAGACCCAGTACTTC
>TRBD1|TRBV10-3|few|TRBJ2-7
CAMRDRDHEQYF
TGTGCCATGCGGGACAGGGACCACGAGCAGTACTTC